This record concerns one TCR beta chain sequence. Its antigen specificity is not known. No qualities accompany the bases; no much larger clone lies one base away. This record belongs to a study of blood T cell repertoires in COVID-19 (dated by TCRdb to 2020 to 2021). Broadly, across the study: Samples covering the acute and convalescent phases of COVID-19 were provided by collaborators in the United States, Italy and Spain. The material from the prospective study consisted of cDNA or gDNA derived from T cells, B-cell-depleted T cells, or PBMCs. The dataset comprised deeply sampled blood TCRbeta repertoires from subjects exposed to, actively infected with, or recovered from COVID-19. The repertoires were made available in a free public database intended to serve as a resource for research on the immune response to SARS-CoV-2. Samples came from the ongoing ImmuneRACE study (first 160 participants) plus 1,254 subjects from 6 global collaborators. The sample metadata nearly always contained a de-identified subject ID, COVID-19 status, age in years and sex. Where available, HLA class I and class II types were obtained from metadata supplied by the sample provider rather than from assay-based typing. On the study overall, not on this receptor specifically: How much clinical and demographic metadata was included differed by source and by participant, and the metadata was provided uncurated.

Via the germline V gene (reference sequence), CDR1 is PRHDT and CDR2 FYEKMQ. Trimming takes 7 bases off V and 0 bases off J; junction bases not matched to a gene: 12. The CDR3 sequence holds 16 residues, the cysteine and phenylalanine included. Left in the record is the CDR3 DNA by itself, 48 bases read in frame from the first base. Participants in the prospective study were enrolled through a virtual design, were aged about 18 to 100 years, and lived in roughly 24 United States geographic areas. In the prospective study, participants were assigned to cohorts based on the clinical history participants reported in a screening survey and a study questionnaire. Recovered participants in ImmuneRACE Cohort 3 were defined by two consecutive negative NP/OP PCR tests, clearance by a healthcare professional, or resolution of symptoms. In the prospective study, whole blood, serum and a nasopharyngeal or oropharyngeal swab were collected from each participant by mobile phlebotomists. Over an approximately 2-month period, participants in the prospective study had the option of providing additional blood draws and questionnaires. Before DNA extraction, blood samples from the prospective study were shipped at room temperature or frozen.

TCRbeta CDR3 regions were amplified from genomic DNA using the immunoSEQ Assay, a bias-controlled multiplex PCR. The paper's data handling went like this. The number of nucleated cells in each sample was estimated from the amplification of reference gene primers within the assay. To quantify the absolute abundance of each unique TCRbeta CDR3 rearrangement, sequence reads were collapsed and filtered. For each sample, productive Simpson clonality was calculated as the square root of Simpson's diversity index over productive rearrangements. TCRdb took this table from immuneACCESS and kept in-frame rearrangements with V and J called. Such tables lack part of the clones; where checked against another copy, unresolved V genes explain under half of the gap, and the rest is unexplained. Clone size and the V and J calls come from that table; the DNA yielded D and trimming. Present in this sample are hundreds of thousands of clones, roughly nine tenths of which were seen just once. Jointly, the top ten make up 0.95% to 1.2% of the sample.

The sequence was collected from a man aged 25 to 45 who had recovered from COVID-19. Sequencing was performed on PBMCs or T cells enriched from blood (not recorded which). Recombination linked TRBV13 to TRBJ2-7, and TRBD2 matches 7 of the central bases. The DNA sequence is TGTGCCAGCACCCCCCCCCGGGGGGAGTTCTCCTACGAGCAGTACTTC. This yields the protein CASTPPRGEFSYEQYF.